The clone carrying this TCR beta chain was detected once. It was at deep level that the assay was run. Repertoires were generated with immunoSEQ multiplex PCR, while TCRdb's copy carries only in-frame clones and drops some. The table has over 1.5 million clones, 95% to 99% seen once; the top ten hold about 0.42%. V was trimmed by 6 bases and J by 2 bases, leaving 8 bases between them. Per the germline V gene, CDR1 is SQVTM and CDR2 is ANQGSEA. The length of the CDR3 is 12 residues. The sample originates from a study of shared clonotypes between healthy human individuals. The rearrangement uses TRBV29-1 and TRBJ1-3; D might be TRBD1 (5 bases). The receptor was isolated from a man younger than 45 in good health. Sequencing was done on a sample of naive CD4+ T cells sorted from blood. The sample's subset: CD45RA+ positively selected. CDR3 coding DNA: TGCAGCGTCCAAGGGGCTGGAAACACCATATATTTT. Translated, it gives CSVQGAGNTIYF.